This T cell receptor beta chain was identified during a study of blood T cell repertoires in COVID-19. Study-wide background: The origin of the acute and convalescent COVID-19 samples was the United States, Italy and Spain. Sample material is recorded as cDNA or gDNA derived from T cells, B-cell-depleted T cells, or PBMCs.

This CDR3 region has 14 residues. CDR1 and CDR2 from the germline V gene are MDHEN and SYDVKM. V was shortened by 2 bases and J by 4 bases, with 12 bases between the two germline ends. Source study methods: Reference gene primer amplification yielded estimated nucleated cell counts. Libraries were prepared by immunoSEQ multiplex PCR; TCRdb keeps only in-frame clonotypes and omits some of them. The DNA was the basis for D and trimming; V, J and clone size are from that table. The profile shows about 49,000 clones, about 90% of them singletons. The rearrangement links TRBV28 to TRBJ2-7, with D perhaps matching TRBD2 (6 bases). The sequence came from a human donor in a cohort sampled during active COVID-19. The source material was peripheral blood. The CDR3 DNA follows: TGTGCCAGCAGTTTAACCGGGGGACGGTACGAGCAGTACTTC. It translates to CASSLTGGRYEQYF.